These 28 T cell receptor beta chains came from one sample sequenced in a study of T cells in Graves' hyperthyroidism and ophthalmopathy. Amplification of TCR beta CDR3 regions was performed using RNA transcripts as template. First-round RT-PCR of the TCR CDR3 relied on the HTBI primer set. TCRdb passed the multiplex PCR reads through MiXCR, listing each CDR3 protein once. The table has about 420,000 distinct CDR3 sequences, approximately 15% seen once; the top ten hold about 4.9%. What was sequenced was blood. The source is a woman under 30 with Graves' hyperthyroidism.

J is TRBJ2-5 and V is TRBV7-2, with TRBD2 matching 12 bases. The V segment lost 3 bases and the J segment 5 bases; nucleotides outside the gene matches: 7. Per the germline V gene, CDR1 is SGHTA and CDR2 is FQGNSA. The CDR3 covers 16 residues. In DNA form, the CDR3 reads TGTGCCAGCAGCTTCCTAGCGGGAGGGGTCGGGGAGACCCAGTACTTC. Protein sequence: CASSFLAGGVGETQYF.

This clonotype was counted many times. This chain uses TRBV7-2 with TRBJ2-5; D unresolved. Looked up from germline, CDR1 is SGHTA and CDR2 is FQGNSA. V was pared by 1 base and J by 2 bases, with 14 bases between. The CDR3 totals 16 residues. CDR3 in amino acids: CASSLVWAGNQETQYF. DNA for the CDR3: TGTGCCAGCAGCTTAGTTTGGGCCGGCAATCAAGAGACCCAGTACTTC.

This clonotype appeared many times. The chain links TRBV10-3 to TRBJ2-7; 7 nucleotides line up with TRBD1. Germline trimming cut 6 bases from V and 2 bases from J; bases unmatched to any gene: 1. CDR3 length: 12 residues. Germline assignment: CDR1 ENHRY and CDR2 SYGVKD. The CDR3 is CAISGQAYEQYF. For the CDR3, the DNA is TGTGCCATCAGCGGACAGGCCTACGAGCAGTACTTC.

This clonotype was seen at least ten times. J is TRBJ1-2 and V is TRBV6-1, with 7 bases matching TRBD1. With V trimmed by 5 bases and J by 6 bases, 3 bases remained unmatched. Germline V gene sequence: CDR1 MNHNS, CDR2 SASEGT. The CDR3 length is 12 residues. The DNA for the CDR3 is TGTGCCAGCAGTTACGACAGGGATGGCTACACCTTC. Amino acid sequence: CASSYDRDGYTF.

Remarks on this clonotype: A much larger clone differs from this one at a single base, so this may be a read error. J is TRBJ2-7 and V is TRBV5-1; 8 bases fit TRBD1. This CDR3 is built from 14 residues. The trim removed 9 bases at V and 3 bases at J, leaving 11 bases unmatched. The germline CDR1 and CDR2 sequences are SGHRS and YFSETQ. The CDR3 DNA reads TGCGCCAACAGTCAGGGACAGGAGCTCTACGAGCAGTACTTC. It specifies CANSQGQELYEQYF.

This clonotype was detected many times. The V and J genes are TRBV7-2 and TRBJ2-1, with TRBD2 matching over 15 bases. This CDR3 has 17 amino acids. J lost 4 bases, V lost 4 bases, and 5 bases had no gene match. CDR1 SGHTA and CDR2 FQGNSA come from the germline V gene. DNA of the CDR3: TGTGCCAGCAGCTCGGGACTAGCGGGAGGACTGTACAATGAGCAGTTCTTC. It encodes CASSSGLAGGLYNEQFF.

This clonotype appeared many times. The chain employs TRBV5-5 and TRBJ2-3, with 11 bases fitting TRBD2. The CDR3 spans 16 residues. With V trimmed by 0 bases and J by 3 bases, 3 bases remained unmatched. Germline V lookup: CDR1 SGHKS, CDR2 YYEKEE (reference sequence). CDR3 DNA sequence: TGTGCCAGCAGCTTGGTACTAGCGGGAGTGACAGATACGCAGTATTTT. It codes for CASSLVLAGVTDTQYF.

The sample holds many counts of this clonotype. The gene calls are TRBV7-2 and TRBJ2-1; TRBD2 aligns across 7 bases. This CDR3 comprises 16 residues. V lost 5 bases, J lost 4 bases, and 11 bases stayed unmatched. The germline CDR1 and CDR2 sequences are SGHTA and FQGNSA. Written as DNA, the CDR3 is TGTGCCAGCAGCCCTGAGGGGAGCGGGGTATACAATGAGCAGTTCTTC. It translates to CASSPEGSGVYNEQFF.

J is TRBJ1-2 and V is TRBV7-2; D unresolved. This CDR3 comprises 15 residues. Germline V CDR1 and CDR2: SGHTA, FQGNSA. Trimming cost V 0 bases and J 5 bases, with 13 bases left between them. The CDR3: CASSLALGRAYGYTF. As DNA, the CDR3 is TGTGCCAGCAGCTTAGCGTTGGGAAGGGCTTATGGCTACACCTTC.

There are a few counts of this clonotype. V and J are TRBV5-1 and TRBJ2-1; 9 bases are shared with TRBD2. Germline loops: CDR1 SGHRS, CDR2 YFSETQ. The CDR3 contains 16 residues. V trimming: 0 bases; J trimming: 5 bases; junction bases outside the gene matches: 6. The CDR3 spells CASSLESSGRHNEQFF. The CDR3, as DNA: TGCGCCAGCAGCTTGGAGTCAAGCGGGAGGCACAATGAGCAGTTCTTC.

In this sample, this clonotype turned up a few times. A junction end diverges from the germline sequence, so it may reflect a read error. J is TRBJ2-3 and V is TRBV6-2 or TRBV6-3; no firm D call. The CDR3 length is 11 residues. Germline values: CDR1 MNHEY, CDR2 SVGEGT. The CDR3 loop reads CANSYQDTQYF. The CDR3 bases are TGTGCCAACAGTTATCAGGATACGCAGTATTTT.

This clonotype was seen at least ten times. The chain links TRBV2 to TRBJ2-2; TRBD1 matches at 9 bases. Germline values: CDR1 SNHLY, CDR2 FYNNEI. The CDR3 runs to 14 residues. With 6 bases clipped from V and 3 bases from J, the junction kept 2 bases outside the gene matches. DNA for the CDR3: TGTGCCAGCAGCCGGGACAGGGACACCGGGGAGCTGTTTTTT. Translation: CASSRDRDTGELFF.

This clonotype was detected a few times. The chain couples TRBV9 to TRBJ2-2, with a weak D call TRBD1 (5 bases). Germline V CDR1 and CDR2: SGDLS, YYNGEE. Trimming removed 0 bases at V and 5 bases at J, with 11 bases between. The CDR3 loop spans 15 amino acids. CDR3 amino acids: CASSVGLGDTGELFF. For the CDR3, the DNA is TGTGCCAGCAGCGTAGGATTAGGGGATACCGGGGAGCTGTTTTTT.

This clonotype appeared a few times. This chain links TRBV5-1 with TRBJ2-7; possibly TRBD1 or TRBD2 for D (5 bases each). The CDR3 is 14 residues long. CDR1 SGHRS and CDR2 YFSETQ come from the germline V gene. The germline V and J ends were trimmed by 3 bases and 3 bases, with 13 bases remaining between them. This CDR3 is CASSSGRTNYEQYF. The CDR3 DNA follows: TGCGCCAGCAGCTCGGGACGGACCAACTACGAGCAGTACTTC.

This clonotype was recorded many times. This chain connects TRBV28 to TRBJ2-3; 8 bases are a match to TRBD2. The germline V gene encodes CDR1 MDHEN and CDR2 SYDVKM. Trimming removed 6 bases from V and 2 bases from J; junction bases left unmatched: 7. This CDR3 spans 15 amino acids. The CDR3 sequence is CASRVAGRPTDTQYF. The CDR3 bases are TGTGCCAGCAGGGTAGCGGGACGCCCCACAGATACGCAGTATTTT.

V gene TRBV27 combines with J gene TRBJ2-7; 7 bases match TRBD1. Germline-derived CDR1 and CDR2 are MNHEY and SMNVEV (reference sequence). The CDR3 runs to 15 residues. With V trimmed by 4 bases and J by 6 bases, 12 bases remained unmatched. DNA for the CDR3: TGTGCCAGCAGTTCTGAGGGGGCCCCAGGTTCCGAGCAGTACTTC. This translates into CASSSEGAPGSEQYF.

At least ten counts were recorded for this clonotype. The V and J genes are TRBV9 and TRBJ2-1; D ambiguous. V lost 0 bases to trimming and J lost 7 bases, with 17 bases between them. Germline loops: CDR1 SGDLS, CDR2 YYNGEE. This CDR3 region has 16 residues. The CDR3 here is CASSVEAVPKENEQFF. Written as DNA, the CDR3 is TGTGCCAGCAGCGTAGAGGCGGTCCCGAAAGAAAATGAGCAGTTCTTC.

This clonotype was recorded many times. The chain is built from TRBV12-3 or TRBV12-4 and TRBJ2-1; D might be TRBD2 (5 bases). Trimming removed 6 bases at V and 12 bases at J, with 12 bases between. CDR3 length: 11 amino acids. The CDR3 bases are TGTGCCAGCAGCTCGGACTTTTGGCAGTTCTTC. Translated, it gives CASSSDFWQFF.

The chain carries TRBV7-2 and TRBJ1-1; D is perhaps TRBD1 (5 bases). The germline V gene has CDR1 SGHTA and CDR2 FQGNSA. V lost 2 bases, J lost 4 bases, and 14 bases lay in between. The CDR3 spans 15 residues. Here the CDR3 DNA reads TGTGCCAGCAGCTTATGGGGCGGGATTGGCACTGAAGCTTTCTTT. Protein product: CASSLWGGIGTEAFF.

This chain uses TRBV12-3 or TRBV12-4 with TRBJ2-3, with a tentative D call TRBD2 (5 bases). V gave up 6 bases and J gave up 2 bases, with 12 bases separating them. The CDR3 length is 14 residues. The CDR3 sequence is CASSFGVDTDTQYF. CDR3 in DNA: TGTGCCAGCAGCTTCGGGGTCGACACAGATACGCAGTATTTT.

This clonotype was observed at least ten times. The CDR3 region is CASSLGSTDTQYF. In DNA, the CDR3 is TGTGCCAGCAGCTTAGGGAGCACAGATACGCAGTATTTT. The chain recombines TRBV7-2 with TRBJ2-3; D not certain. CDR3 length: 13 amino acids. Germline V gene sequence: CDR1 SGHTA, CDR2 FQGNSA. The ends were cut back, 1 base at V and 0 bases at J, with 2 bases in the middle.

This chain links TRBV28 with TRBJ2-3; the match to TRBD2 covers 15 bases. The CDR3 covers 14 residues. V was clipped by 8 bases and J by 3 bases; unmatched bases: 0. Germline V gives CDR1 MDHEN, CDR2 SYDVKM. CDR3 bases: TGTGCCAGCGGGACTAGCGGGGGGACAGATACGCAGTATTTT. Translating it yields CASGTSGGTDTQYF. The full variable domain, its missing parts supplied by reference TRBV28 and TRBJ2-3, is DVKVTQSSRYLVKRTGEKVFLECVQDMDHENMFWYRQDPGLGLRLIYFSYDVKMKEKGDIPEGYSVSREKKERFSLILESASTNQTSMYLCASGTSGGTDTQYFGPGTRLTVL.

As concerns this clonotype: One end of the junction fails to match germline, which may point to a read error. The chain has TRBV12-3 or TRBV12-4 and TRBJ1-5; D perhaps matches TRBD1 (5 bases). There are 16 residues in the CDR3. In DNA, the CDR3 is TGTGCCAGCAGACCTGGGGGGATCTTTAGCAATCAGCTCCAGCATTTT. It yields the protein CASRPGGIFSNQLQHF.

Ten or more counts support this clonotype. The chain employs TRBV20-1 and TRBJ2-1, with D unresolved. The CDR3 is 15 residues long. V was clipped by 0 bases and J by 5 bases, with 14 bases between them. Germline CDR1 DFQATT, CDR2 SNEGSKA (reference sequence). The CDR3 spells CSAREGRKKNNEQFF. The DNA of the CDR3 is TGCAGTGCTAGAGAAGGACGGAAGAAAAACAATGAGCAGTTCTTC.

The V gene is TRBV19, the J gene TRBJ1-5; D is undetermined. Germline V gene sequence: CDR1 LNHDA, CDR2 SQIVND (reference sequence). Trimming took 5 bases from V and 4 from J, leaving 18 bases between them. The CDR3 is 16 residues long. The CDR3 coding sequence is TGTGCCAGTAGTCGGCCCACTCCTACAGAGAATCAGCCCCAGCATTTT. Translation gives CASSRPTPTENQPQHF. Supplemented by reference TRBV19 and TRBJ1-5, the full variable domain reads DGGITQSPKYLFRKEGQNVTLSCEQNLNHDAMYWYRQDPGQGLRLIYYSQIVNDFQKGDIAEGYSVSREKKESFPLTVTSAQKNPTAFYLCASSRPTPTENQPQHFGDGTRLSIL.

This clonotype has at least ten counts. The chain links TRBV7-8 to TRBJ1-2, with D unresolved. CDR1 is SGHVS, CDR2 FQNEAQ, per germline. This CDR3 contains 14 residues. Trimming shortened V by 5 bases and J by 4 bases, and 14 bases separated the two germline ends. CDR3 nucleotides: TGTGCCAGCAGCCTCAAATGGGGTAGCTATGGCTACACCTTC. Protein sequence: CASSLKWGSYGYTF.

V gene TRBV2 combines with J gene TRBJ2-4, with 14 bases fitting TRBD2. CDR1 is SNHLY and CDR2 is FYNNEI in the germline V gene. CDR3 length equals 17 residues. After removal of 6 bases from V and 0 bases from J, the junction contained 4 bases not matched to a gene. The CDR3 DNA is TGTGCCAGCAGGGAGGGACTAGCGGGGGTAGCCAAAAACATTCAGTACTTC. It encodes CASREGLAGVAKNIQYF.

This clonotype was detected many times. This chain joins TRBV7-6 and TRBJ2-1, with a tentative D call TRBD2 (5 bases). The CDR3 has 14 amino acids. Trimming left V 5 bases short and J 6 bases short, with 14 bases between. Looked up from germline, CDR1 is SGHVS and CDR2 is FNYEAQ. The CDR3 DNA reads TGTGCCAGCAGCCTCAATGAGCGGAGCAATGAGCAGTTCTTC. This codes for CASSLNERSNEQFF.